The T cell receptor beta chain described here comes from a study of Ad26.COV2.S vaccination and SARS-CoV-2 variants. As for the study in general: Each vaccinee took Ad26.COV2.S intramuscularly, once or twice 56 days apart. General observations from the study: Possible underestimation of total T cell responses by the TCR breadth and depth analyses was noted. Substantial breadth was reportedly displayed by spike-specific CD8+ and CD4+ T cell responses after vaccination.

The CDR3 sequence is 11 residues long. Germline V gives CDR1 GTSNPN, CDR2 SVGIG (reference sequence). V lost 2 bases to trimming and J lost 3 bases, with 5 bases between them. Documented treatment: some 20 received Ad26.COV2.S at low or high dose, single or two shots; about five received placebo; per-sample allocation not given. Samples were taken on day 63 after the first vaccine or placebo injection. Libraries were prepared by immunoSEQ multiplex PCR; TCRdb keeps only in-frame clonotypes and omits some of them. The data show hundreds of thousands of clones, around 90% seen once. Note on this clone: Its specificity is unknown.

The V and J genes are TRBV30 and TRBJ2-7; TRBD1 might be the D (5 bases). The material was peripheral blood, obtained in a trial of Ad26.COV2.S vaccine versus placebo. The receptor was isolated from a person aged 18-65 years who received the Ad26.COV2.S COVID-19 vaccine or a placebo. CDR3: CAWSTGYEQYF. Here the CDR3 DNA reads TGTGCCTGGAGTACAGGCTACGAGCAGTACTTC.